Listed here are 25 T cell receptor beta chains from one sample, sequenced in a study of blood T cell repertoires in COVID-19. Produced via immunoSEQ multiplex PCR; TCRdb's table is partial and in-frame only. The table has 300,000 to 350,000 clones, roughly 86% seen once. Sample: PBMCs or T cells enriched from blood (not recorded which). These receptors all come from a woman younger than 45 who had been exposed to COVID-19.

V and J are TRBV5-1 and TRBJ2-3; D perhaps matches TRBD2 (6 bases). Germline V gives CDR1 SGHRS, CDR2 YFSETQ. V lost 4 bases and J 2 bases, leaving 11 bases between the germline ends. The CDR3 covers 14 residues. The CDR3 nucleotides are TGCGCCAGCAGCCCCTGGGGGGACACAGATACGCAGTATTTT. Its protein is CASSPWGDTDTQYF.

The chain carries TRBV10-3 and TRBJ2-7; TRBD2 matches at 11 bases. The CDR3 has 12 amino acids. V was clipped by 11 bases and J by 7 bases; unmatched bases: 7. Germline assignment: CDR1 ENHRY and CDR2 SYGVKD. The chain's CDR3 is CAVLAGGGEQYF. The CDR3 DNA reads TGTGCCGTGCTAGCGGGAGGTGGAGAGCAGTACTTC.

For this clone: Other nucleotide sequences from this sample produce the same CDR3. CDR3 loop: CASSPPTGDTQYF. CDR3 in DNA: TGTGCCAGCTCACCACCGACAGGGGATACGCAGTATTTT. The chain couples TRBV18 to TRBJ2-3; 7 bases fit TRBD1. This CDR3 spans 13 amino acids. CDR1 KGHSH and CDR2 LQKENI come from the germline V gene. Trimming at V came to 0 bases and at J to 6 bases, leaving 0 bases not matched to a gene.

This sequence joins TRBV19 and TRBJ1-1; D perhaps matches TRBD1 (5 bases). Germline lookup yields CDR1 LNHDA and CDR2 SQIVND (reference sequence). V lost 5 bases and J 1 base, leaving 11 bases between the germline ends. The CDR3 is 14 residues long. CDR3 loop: CASSSRTKNTEAFF. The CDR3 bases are TGTGCCAGTAGTTCCCGGACAAAGAACACTGAAGCTTTCTTT.

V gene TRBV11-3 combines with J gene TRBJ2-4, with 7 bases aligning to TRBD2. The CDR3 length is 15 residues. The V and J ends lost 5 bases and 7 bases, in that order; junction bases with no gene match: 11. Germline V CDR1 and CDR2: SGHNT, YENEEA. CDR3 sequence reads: CASSPPGREWNIQYF. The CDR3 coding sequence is TGTGCCAGCAGCCCCCCTGGGAGGGAGTGGAACATTCAGTACTTC.

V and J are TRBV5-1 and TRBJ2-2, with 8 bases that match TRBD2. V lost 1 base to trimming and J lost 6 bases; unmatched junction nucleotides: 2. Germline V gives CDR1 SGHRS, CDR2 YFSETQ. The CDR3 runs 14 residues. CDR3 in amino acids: CASSLPAGAGELFF. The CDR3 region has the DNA TGCGCCAGCAGCTTGCCAGCGGGAGCCGGGGAGCTGTTTTTT. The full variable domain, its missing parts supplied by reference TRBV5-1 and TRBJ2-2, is KAGVTQTPRYLIKTRGQQVTLSCSPISGHRSVSWYQQTPGQGLQFLFEYFSETQRNKGNFPGRFSGRQFSNSRSEMNVSTLELGDSALYLCASSLPAGAGELFFGEGSRLTVL.

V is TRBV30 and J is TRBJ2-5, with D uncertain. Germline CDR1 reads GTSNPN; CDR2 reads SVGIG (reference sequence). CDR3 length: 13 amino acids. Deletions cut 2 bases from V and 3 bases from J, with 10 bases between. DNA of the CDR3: TGTGCCTGGAGTCCCCTTCCGGAAGAGACCCAGTACTTC. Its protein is CAWSPLPEETQYF.

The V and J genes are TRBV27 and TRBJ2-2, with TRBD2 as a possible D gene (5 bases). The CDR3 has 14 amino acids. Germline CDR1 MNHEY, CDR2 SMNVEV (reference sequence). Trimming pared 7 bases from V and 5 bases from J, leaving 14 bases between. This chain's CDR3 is CASTISGGTGELFF. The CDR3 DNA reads TGTGCCAGCACAATAAGCGGAGGAACCGGGGAGCTGTTTTTT.

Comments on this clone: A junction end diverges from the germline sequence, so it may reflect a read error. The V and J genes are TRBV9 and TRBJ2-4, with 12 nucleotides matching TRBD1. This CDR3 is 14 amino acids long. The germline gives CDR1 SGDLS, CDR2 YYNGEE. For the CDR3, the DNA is TGTGCCAGCAGCGGAGGGACAGGGGGCTACATTCAGCACTTC. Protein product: CASSGGTGGYIQHF.

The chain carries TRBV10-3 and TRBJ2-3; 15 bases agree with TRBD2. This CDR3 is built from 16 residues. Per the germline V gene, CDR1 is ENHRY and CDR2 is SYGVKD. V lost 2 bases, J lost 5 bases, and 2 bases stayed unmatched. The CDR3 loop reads CAISETGLAGGDTQYF. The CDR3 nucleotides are TGTGCCATCAGTGAGACGGGACTAGCGGGGGGAGATACGCAGTATTTT.

CDR3 residues: CASSPPGLAGSGTQYF. The CDR3 DNA reads as TGTGCCAGCTCACCACCCGGACTAGCGGGTTCTGGTACGCAGTATTTT. This chain connects TRBV18 to TRBJ2-3, with 11 bases fitting TRBD2. V was pared by 0 bases and J by 8 bases, with 7 bases of the junction left unmatched. Per germline, CDR1 KGHSH and CDR2 LQKENI. CDR3 size: 16 residues. Supplemented by reference TRBV18 and TRBJ2-3, the full variable domain reads NAGVMQNPRHLVRRRGQEARLRCSPMKGHSHVYWYRQLPEEGLKFMVYLQKENIIDESGMPKERFSAEFPKEGPSILRIQQVVRGDSAAYFCASSPPGLAGSGTQYFGPGTRLTVL.

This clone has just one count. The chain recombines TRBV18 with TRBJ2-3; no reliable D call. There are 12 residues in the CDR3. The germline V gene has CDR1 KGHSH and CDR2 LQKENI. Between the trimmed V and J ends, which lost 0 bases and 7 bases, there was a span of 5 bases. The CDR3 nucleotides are TGTGCCAGCTCACCACCGGGCCATACGCAGTATTTT. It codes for CASSPPGHTQYF. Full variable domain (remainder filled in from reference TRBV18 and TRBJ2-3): NAGVMQNPRHLVRRRGQEARLRCSPMKGHSHVYWYRQLPEEGLKFMVYLQKENIIDESGMPKERFSAEFPKEGPSILRIQQVVRGDSAAYFCASSPPGHTQYFGPGTRLTVL.

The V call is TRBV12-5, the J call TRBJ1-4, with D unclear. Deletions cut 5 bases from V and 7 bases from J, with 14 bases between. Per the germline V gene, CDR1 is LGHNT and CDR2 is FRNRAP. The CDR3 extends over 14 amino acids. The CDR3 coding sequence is TGTGCTAGTGGTCTCCCCGGAGGTAGTGAAAAACTGTTTTTT. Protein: CASGLPGGSEKLFF.

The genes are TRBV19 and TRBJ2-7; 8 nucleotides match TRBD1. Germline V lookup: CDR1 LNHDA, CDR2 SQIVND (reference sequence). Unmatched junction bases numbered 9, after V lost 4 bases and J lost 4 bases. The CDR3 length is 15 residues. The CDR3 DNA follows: TGTGCCAGTAGTAGGGGCACAGGGGGGAGGTACGAGCAGTACTTC. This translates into CASSRGTGGRYEQYF.

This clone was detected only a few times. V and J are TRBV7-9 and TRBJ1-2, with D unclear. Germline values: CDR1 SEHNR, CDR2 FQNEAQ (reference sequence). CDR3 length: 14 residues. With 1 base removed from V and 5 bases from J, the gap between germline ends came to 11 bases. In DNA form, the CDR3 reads TGTGCCAGCAGCTTAGGAAGCGGTGTGTATGGCTACACCTTC. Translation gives CASSLGSGVYGYTF.

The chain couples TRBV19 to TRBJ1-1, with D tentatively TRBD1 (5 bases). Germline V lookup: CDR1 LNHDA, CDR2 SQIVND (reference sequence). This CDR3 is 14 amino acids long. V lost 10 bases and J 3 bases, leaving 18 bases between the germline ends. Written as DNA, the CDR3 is TGTGCCACCTCCTCAAGGGGCGTGTACACTGAAGCTTTCTTT. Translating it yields CATSSRGVYTEAFF.

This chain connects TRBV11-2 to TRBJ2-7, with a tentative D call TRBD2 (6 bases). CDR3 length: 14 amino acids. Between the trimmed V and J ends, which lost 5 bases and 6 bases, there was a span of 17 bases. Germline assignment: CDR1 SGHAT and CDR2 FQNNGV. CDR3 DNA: TGTGCCAGCAGCCCCGGGTTAAGGGGAGGCGAGCAGTACTTC. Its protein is CASSPGLRGGEQYF.

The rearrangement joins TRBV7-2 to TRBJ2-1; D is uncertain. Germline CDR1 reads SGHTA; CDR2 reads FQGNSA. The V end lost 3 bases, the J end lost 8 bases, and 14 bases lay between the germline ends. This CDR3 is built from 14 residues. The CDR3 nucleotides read TGTGCCAGCAGCTTTCGCGCCGGAGCCGATGAGCAGTTCTTC. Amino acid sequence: CASSFRAGADEQFF.

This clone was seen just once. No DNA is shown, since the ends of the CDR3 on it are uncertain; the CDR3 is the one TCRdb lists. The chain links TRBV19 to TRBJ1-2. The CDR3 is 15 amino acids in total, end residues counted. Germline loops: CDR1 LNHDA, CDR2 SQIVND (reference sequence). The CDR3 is CASTTVGGDPYGYTF.

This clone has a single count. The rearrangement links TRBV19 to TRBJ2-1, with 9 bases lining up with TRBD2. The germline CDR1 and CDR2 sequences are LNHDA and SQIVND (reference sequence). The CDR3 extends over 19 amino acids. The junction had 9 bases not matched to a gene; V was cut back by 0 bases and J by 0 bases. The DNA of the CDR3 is TGTGCCAGTAGTATAGATCGACTAGCGGCAATGAGCTCCTACAATGAGCAGTTCTTC. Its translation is CASSIDRLAAMSSYNEQFF.

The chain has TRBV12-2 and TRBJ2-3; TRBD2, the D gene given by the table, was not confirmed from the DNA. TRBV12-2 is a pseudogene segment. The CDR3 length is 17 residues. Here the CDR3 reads CASRLVGTSGRTDTQYF. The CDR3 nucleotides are TGTGCAAGTCGCTTAGTAGGCACTAGCGGGAGGACAGATACGCAGTATTTT.

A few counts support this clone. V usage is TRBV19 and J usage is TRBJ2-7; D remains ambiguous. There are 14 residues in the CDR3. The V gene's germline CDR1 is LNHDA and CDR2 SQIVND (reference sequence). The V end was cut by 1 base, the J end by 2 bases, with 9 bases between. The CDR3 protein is CASSIGLEPYEQYF. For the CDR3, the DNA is TGTGCCAGTAGTATAGGGCTAGAGCCCTACGAGCAGTACTTC.

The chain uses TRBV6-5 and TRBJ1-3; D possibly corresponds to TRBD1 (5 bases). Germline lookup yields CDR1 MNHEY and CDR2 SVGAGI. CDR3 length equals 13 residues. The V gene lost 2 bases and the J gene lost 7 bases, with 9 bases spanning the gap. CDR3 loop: CASSYGQGNTIYF. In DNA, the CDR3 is TGTGCCAGCAGTTACGGGCAGGGCAACACCATATATTTT.

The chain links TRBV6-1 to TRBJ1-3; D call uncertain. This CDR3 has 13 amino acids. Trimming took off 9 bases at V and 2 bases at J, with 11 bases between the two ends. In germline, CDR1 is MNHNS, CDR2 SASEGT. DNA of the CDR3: TGTGCCAGTAGGGAAGGGCCTGGAAACACCATATATTTT. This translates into CASREGPGNTIYF.

DNA for the CDR3: TGTGCCAGCAGCTTGGGACTAGCAGCCCCCACAGATACGCAGTATTTT. It encodes CASSLGLAAPTDTQYF. The chain links TRBV5-6 to TRBJ2-3, with 7 bases lining up with TRBD2. CDR1 is SGHDT, CDR2 YYEEEE, per germline. The CDR3 consists of 16 residues. The J segment lost 2 bases and the V segment lost 0 bases, leaving 6 bases of the junction unmatched.